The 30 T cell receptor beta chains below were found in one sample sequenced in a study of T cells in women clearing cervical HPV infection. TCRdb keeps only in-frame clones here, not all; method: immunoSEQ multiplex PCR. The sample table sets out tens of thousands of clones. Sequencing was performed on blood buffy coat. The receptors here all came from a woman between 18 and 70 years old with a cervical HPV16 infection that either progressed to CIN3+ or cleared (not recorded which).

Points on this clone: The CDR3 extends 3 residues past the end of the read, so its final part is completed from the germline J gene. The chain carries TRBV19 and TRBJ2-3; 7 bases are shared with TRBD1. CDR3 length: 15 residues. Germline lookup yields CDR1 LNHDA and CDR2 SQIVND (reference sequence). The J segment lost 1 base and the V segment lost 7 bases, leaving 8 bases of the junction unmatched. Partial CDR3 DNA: TGTGCCAGTACCCAAACAGGGGCTCGCACAGATACG. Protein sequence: CASTQTGARTDT. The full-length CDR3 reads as CASTQTGARTDTQYF.

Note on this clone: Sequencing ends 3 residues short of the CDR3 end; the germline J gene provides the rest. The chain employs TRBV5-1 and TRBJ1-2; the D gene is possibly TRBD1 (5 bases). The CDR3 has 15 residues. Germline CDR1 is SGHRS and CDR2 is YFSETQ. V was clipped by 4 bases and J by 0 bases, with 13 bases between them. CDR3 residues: CASSPQGEANYGYTF. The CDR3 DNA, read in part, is TGCGCCAGCAGCCCCCAGGGAGAGGCTAACTATGGC.

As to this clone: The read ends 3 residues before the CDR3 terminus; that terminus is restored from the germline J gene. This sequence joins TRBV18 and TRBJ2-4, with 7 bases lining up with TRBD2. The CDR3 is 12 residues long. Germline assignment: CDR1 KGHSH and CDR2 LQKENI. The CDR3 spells CASSGTNYGQYF. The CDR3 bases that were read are TGTGCCAGTTCCGGGACTAACTATGGT.

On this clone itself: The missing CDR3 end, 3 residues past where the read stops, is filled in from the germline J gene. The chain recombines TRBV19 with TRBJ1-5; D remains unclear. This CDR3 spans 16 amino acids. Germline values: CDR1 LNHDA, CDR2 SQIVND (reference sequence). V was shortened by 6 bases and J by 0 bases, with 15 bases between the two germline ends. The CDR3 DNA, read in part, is TGTGCCAGTAGCCCTAGCGGGCCATTTAGCAATCAGCCC. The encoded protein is CASSPSGPFSNQP. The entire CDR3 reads CASSPSGPFSNQPQHF.

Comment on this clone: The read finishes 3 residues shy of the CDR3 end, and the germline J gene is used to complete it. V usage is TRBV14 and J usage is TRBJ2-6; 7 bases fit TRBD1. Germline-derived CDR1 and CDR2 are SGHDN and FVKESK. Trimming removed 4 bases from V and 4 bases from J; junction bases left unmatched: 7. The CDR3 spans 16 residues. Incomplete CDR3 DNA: TGTGCCAGCAGCCGAGACAGGGTAGCAGGGGCCAACGTC. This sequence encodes CASSRDRVAGANV. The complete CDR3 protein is CASSRDRVAGANVLTF. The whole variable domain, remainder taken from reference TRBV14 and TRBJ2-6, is EAGVTQFPSHSVIEKGQTVTLRCDPISGHDNLYWYRRVMGKEIKFLLHFVKESKQDESGMPNNRFLAERTGGTYSTLKVQPAELEDSGVYFCASSRDRVAGANVLTFGAGSRLTVL.

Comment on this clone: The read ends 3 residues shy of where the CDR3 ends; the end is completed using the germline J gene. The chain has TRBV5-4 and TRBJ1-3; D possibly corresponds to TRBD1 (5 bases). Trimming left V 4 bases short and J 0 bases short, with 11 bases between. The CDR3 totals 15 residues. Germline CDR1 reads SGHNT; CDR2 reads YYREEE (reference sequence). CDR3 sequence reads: CASSTDSSSGNTIYF. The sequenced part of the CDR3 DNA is TGTGCCAGCAGCACCGACAGTAGCTCTGGAAACACC.

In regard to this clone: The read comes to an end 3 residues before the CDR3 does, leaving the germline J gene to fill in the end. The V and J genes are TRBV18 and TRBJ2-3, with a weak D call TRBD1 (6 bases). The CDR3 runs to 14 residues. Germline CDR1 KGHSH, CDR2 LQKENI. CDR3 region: CASSPTGLKETQYF. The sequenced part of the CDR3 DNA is TGTGCCAGCTCACCGACAGGATTAAAAGAGACG.

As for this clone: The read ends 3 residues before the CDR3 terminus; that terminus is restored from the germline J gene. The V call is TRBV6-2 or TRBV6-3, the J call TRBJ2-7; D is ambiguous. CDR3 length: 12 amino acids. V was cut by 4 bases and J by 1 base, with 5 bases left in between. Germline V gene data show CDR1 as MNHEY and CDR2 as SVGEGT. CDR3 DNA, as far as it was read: TGTGCCAGCAGTTCTTTTTCCTACGAG. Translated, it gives CASSSFSYE. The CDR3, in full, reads CASSSFSYEQYF.

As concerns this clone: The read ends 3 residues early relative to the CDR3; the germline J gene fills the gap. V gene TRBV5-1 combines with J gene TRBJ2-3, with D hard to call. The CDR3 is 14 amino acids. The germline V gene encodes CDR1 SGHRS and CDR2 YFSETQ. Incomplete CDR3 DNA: TGCGCCAGCTCCACTAACTTACTCTCGGAGACG. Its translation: CASSTNLLSET. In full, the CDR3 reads CASSTNLLSETQYF.

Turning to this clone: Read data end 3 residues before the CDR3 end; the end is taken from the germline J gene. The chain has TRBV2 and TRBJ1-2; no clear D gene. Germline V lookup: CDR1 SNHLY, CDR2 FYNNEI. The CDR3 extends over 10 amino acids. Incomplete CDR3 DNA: TGTGCCAGCAGTGTGGTAGAC. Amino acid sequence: CASSVVD. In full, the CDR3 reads CASSVVDYTF.

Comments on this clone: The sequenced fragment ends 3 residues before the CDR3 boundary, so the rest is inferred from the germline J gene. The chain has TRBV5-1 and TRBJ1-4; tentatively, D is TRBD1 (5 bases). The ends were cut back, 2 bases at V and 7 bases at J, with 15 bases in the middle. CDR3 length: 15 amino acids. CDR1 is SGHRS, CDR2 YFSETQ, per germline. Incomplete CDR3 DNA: TGCGCCAGCAGCTTCAATCAGGGATCGGGTGAAAAA. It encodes CASSFNQGSGEK. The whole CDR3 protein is CASSFNQGSGEKLFF. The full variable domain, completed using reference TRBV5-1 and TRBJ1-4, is KAGVTQTPRYLIKTRGQQVTLSCSPISGHRSVSWYQQTPGQGLQFLFEYFSETQRNKGNFPGRFSGRQFSNSRSEMNVSTLELGDSALYLCASSFNQGSGEKLFFGSGTQLSVL.

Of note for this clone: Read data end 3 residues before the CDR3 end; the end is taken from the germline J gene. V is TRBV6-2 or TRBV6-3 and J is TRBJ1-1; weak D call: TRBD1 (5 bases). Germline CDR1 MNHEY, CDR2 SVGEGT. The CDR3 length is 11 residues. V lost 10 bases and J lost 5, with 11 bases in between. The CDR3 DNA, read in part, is TGTGCCATCCAGGGAGGTACTGAA. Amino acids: CAIQGGTE. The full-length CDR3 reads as CAIQGGTEAFF.

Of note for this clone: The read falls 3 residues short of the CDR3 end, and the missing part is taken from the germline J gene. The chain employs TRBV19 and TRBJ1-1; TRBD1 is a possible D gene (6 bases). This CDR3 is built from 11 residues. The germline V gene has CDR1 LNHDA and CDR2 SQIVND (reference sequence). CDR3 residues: CASSIYREAFF. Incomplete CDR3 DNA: TGTGCCAGTAGTATCTACAGGGAG. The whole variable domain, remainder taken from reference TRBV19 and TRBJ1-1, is DGGITQSPKYLFRKEGQNVTLSCEQNLNHDAMYWYRQDPGQGLRLIYYSQIVNDFQKGDIAEGYSVSREKKESFPLTVTSAQKNPTAFYLCASSIYREAFFGQGTRLTVV.

The part of the CDR3 DNA that was read is TGTGCCAGCAGTCCCTTCGGCAGGTCATTAGGATCCAACTATGGC. The encoded protein is CASSPFGRSLGSNYG. From start to end, the CDR3 is CASSPFGRSLGSNYGYTF. The J gene is TRBJ1-2, the V gene TRBV27; no firm D call. The CDR3 is cut off 3 residues early in the read; its end comes from the germline J gene. With 5 bases removed from V and 2 bases from J, the gap between germline ends came to 24 bases. The germline gives CDR1 MNHEY, CDR2 SMNVEV (reference sequence). The CDR3 length is 18 residues.

CDR3 bases read: TGTGCCAGCAGGCCACAGGGGGCGTCGGACGAG. Translated: CASRPQGASDE. The CDR3, in full, reads CASRPQGASDEQYF. The rearrangement uses TRBV2 and TRBJ2-7; 9 bases align to TRBD1. The read comes to an end 3 residues before the CDR3 does, leaving the germline J gene to fill in the end. V lost 6 bases, J lost 5 bases, and 8 bases stayed unmatched. CDR3 length: 14 amino acids. CDR1 and CDR2 (germline): SNHLY, FYNNEI.

CDR3 region: CASSIAHGTSDTQYF. Partial CDR3 DNA: TGTGCCAGTAGTATAGCTCACGGGACTAGCGATACG. The chain uses TRBV19 and TRBJ2-3, with TRBD2 matching 9 bases. The missing CDR3 end, 3 residues past where the read stops, is filled in from the germline J gene. The junction had 5 bases not matched to a gene; V was cut back by 1 base and J by 6 bases. This CDR3 is built from 15 residues. Germline loops: CDR1 LNHDA, CDR2 SQIVND (reference sequence).

CDR3 bases read: TGTGCCAGCAGCGCGGGGGGATTGAGCTCCTACAATGAG. It yields the protein CASSAGGLSSYNE. From start to end, the CDR3 is CASSAGGLSSYNEQFF. The V call is TRBV5-4, the J call TRBJ2-1; 8 nucleotides agree with TRBD2. The CDR3 end is not reached by the read, which stops 3 residues before it; the germline J gene fills it in. With 4 bases clipped from V and 0 bases from J, the junction kept 6 bases outside the gene matches. The CDR3 has 16 amino acids. Germline V gene data show CDR1 as SGHNT and CDR2 as YYREEE (reference sequence).

CDR3 residues: CASSGGLYYNSPLHF. CDR3 DNA (partial): TGTGCCAGTTCCGGAGGGCTCTACTATAATTCACCC. The genes are TRBV19 and TRBJ1-6; D is unclear. Read sequence stops 3 residues before the CDR3 end, and the germline J gene provides the missing end. The CDR3 consists of 15 residues. The germline V and J ends were trimmed by 8 bases and 3 bases, with 14 bases remaining between them. Germline V CDR1 and CDR2: LNHDA, SQIVND (reference sequence).

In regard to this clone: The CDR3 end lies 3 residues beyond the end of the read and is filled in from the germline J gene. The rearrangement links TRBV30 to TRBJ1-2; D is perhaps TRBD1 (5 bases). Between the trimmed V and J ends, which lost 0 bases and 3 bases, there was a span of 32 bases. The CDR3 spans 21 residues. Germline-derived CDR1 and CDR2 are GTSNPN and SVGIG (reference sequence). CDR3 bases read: TGTGCCTGGAGTGTACCCCGACGGGGGATCGGACTTAACACTGCTGACTATGGC. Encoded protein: CAWSVPRRGIGLNTADYG. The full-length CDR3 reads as CAWSVPRRGIGLNTADYGYTF.

The CDR3 sequence is CSAPYYSGTSGYYEQYF. Partial CDR3 DNA: TGCAGTGCTCCCTACTACTCCGGGACTAGCGGATACTACGAG. The J gene is TRBJ2-7, the V gene TRBV20-1; TRBD2 matches 11 bases. The read gets to within 3 residues of the CDR3 end, and the germline J gene fills in the rest. The V and J ends lost 5 bases and 3 bases, in that order; junction bases with no gene match: 15. Germline loops: CDR1 DFQATT, CDR2 SNEGSKA (reference sequence). The CDR3 runs to 17 residues.

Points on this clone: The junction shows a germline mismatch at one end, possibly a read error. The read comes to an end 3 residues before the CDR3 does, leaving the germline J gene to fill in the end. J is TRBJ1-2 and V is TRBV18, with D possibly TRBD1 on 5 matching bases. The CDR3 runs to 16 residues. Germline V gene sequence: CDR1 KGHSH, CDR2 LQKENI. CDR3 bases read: TGTGCCAGCTCGCCACCTTCTAGCGGGGGAGGGAATGAA. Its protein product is CASSPPSSGGGNE. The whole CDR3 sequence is CASSPPSSGGGNEYTF.

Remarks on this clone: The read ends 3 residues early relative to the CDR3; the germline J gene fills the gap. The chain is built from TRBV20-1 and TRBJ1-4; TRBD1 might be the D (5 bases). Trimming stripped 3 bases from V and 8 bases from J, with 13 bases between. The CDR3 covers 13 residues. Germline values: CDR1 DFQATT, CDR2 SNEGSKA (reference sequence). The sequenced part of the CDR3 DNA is TGCAGTGCTAGCCCCCAGGGTGAAGAAAAA. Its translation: CSASPQGEEK. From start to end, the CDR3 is CSASPQGEEKLFF.

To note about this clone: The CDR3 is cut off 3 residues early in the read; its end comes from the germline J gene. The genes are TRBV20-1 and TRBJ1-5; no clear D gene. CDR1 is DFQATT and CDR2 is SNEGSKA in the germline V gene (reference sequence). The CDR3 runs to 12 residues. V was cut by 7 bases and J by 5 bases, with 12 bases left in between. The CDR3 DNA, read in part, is TGCAGTGTTCAAGCGGGAGATCAGCCC. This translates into CSVQAGDQP. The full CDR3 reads CSVQAGDQPQHF.

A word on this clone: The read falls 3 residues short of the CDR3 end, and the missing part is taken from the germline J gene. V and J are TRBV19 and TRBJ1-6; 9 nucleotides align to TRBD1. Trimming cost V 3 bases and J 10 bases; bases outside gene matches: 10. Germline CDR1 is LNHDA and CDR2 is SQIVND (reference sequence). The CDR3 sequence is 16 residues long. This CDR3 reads CASSIEKQGARSPLHF. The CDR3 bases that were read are TGTGCCAGTAGTATTGAAAAACAGGGGGCGCGCTCACCC.

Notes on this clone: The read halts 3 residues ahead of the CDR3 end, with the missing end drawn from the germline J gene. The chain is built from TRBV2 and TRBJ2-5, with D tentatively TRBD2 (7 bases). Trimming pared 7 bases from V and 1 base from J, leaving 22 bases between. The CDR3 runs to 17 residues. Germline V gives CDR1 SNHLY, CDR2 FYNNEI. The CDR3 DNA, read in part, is TGTGCCAGCATCGCGGCCCCTTTGGCGGGGGCCCAAGAGACC. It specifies CASIAAPLAGAQET. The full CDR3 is CASIAAPLAGAQETQYF. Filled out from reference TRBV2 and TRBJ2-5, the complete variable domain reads EPEVTQTPSHQVTQMGQEVILRCVPISNHLYFYWYRQILGQKVEFLVSFYNNEISEKSEIFDDQFSVERPDGSNFTLKIRSTKLEDSAMYFCASIAAPLAGAQETQYFGPGTRLLVL.

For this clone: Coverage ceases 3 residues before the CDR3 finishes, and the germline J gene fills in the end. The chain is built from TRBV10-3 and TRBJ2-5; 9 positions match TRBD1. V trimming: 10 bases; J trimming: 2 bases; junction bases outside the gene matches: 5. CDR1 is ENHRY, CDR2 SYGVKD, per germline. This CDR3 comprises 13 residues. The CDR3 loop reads CATTGGGQETQYF. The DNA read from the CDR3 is TGTGCCACTACAGGGGGCGGGCAAGAGACC.

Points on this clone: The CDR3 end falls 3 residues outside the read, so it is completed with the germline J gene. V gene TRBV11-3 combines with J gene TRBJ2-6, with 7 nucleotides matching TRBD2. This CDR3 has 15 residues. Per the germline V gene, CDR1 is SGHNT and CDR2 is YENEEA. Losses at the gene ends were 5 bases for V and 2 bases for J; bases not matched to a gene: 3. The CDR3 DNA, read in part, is TGTGCCAGCAGCCCGGGGGGTACTGGGGCCAACGTC. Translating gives CASSPGGTGANV. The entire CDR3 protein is CASSPGGTGANVLTF.

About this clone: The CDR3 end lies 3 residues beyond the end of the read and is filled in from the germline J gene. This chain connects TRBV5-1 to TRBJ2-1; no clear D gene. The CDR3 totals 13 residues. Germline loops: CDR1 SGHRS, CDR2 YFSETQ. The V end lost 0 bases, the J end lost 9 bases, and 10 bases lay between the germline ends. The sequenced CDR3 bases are TGCGCCAGCAGCTTGGTTTACCAGAGTGAG. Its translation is CASSLVYQSE. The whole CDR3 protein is CASSLVYQSEQFF.

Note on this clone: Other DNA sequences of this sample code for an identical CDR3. This chain's CDR3 is CASSPSGTANNEQFF. The CDR3 DNA, read in part, is TGTGCCAGCTCACCCTCGGGGACAGCTAACAATGAG. The V gene is TRBV18, the J gene TRBJ2-1; TRBD1 matches at 7 bases. With the read ending 3 residues before the CDR3 end, the germline J gene is used to fill in that end. V was pared by 3 bases and J by 5 bases, with 7 bases of the junction left unmatched. The CDR3 contains 15 residues. The germline V gene encodes CDR1 KGHSH and CDR2 LQKENI.

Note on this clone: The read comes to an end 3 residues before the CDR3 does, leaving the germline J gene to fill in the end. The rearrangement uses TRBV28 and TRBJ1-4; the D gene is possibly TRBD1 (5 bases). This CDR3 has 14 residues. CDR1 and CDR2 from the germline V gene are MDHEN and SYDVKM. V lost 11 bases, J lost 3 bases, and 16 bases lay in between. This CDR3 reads CACDNSGSNEKLFF. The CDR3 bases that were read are TGTGCCTGCGACAACTCAGGGTCTAATGAAAAA. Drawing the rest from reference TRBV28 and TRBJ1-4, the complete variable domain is DVKVTQSSRYLVKRTGEKVFLECVQDMDHENMFWYRQDPGLGLRLIYFSYDVKMKEKGDIPEGYSVSREKKERFSLILESASTNQTSMYLCACDNSGSNEKLFFGSGTQLSVL.